What follows are 29 T cell receptor beta chains derived from one specimen sequenced in a study of blood T cell repertoires in COVID-19. The method was immunoSEQ multiplex PCR; TCRdb's version includes in-frame clones alone and lacks a portion of them. The sample consists of approximately 75,000 clones, about four fifths of them appearing once. The source material was peripheral blood. The source is a woman aged 80 or over with acute or convalescent COVID-19.

This sequence joins TRBV2 and TRBJ2-7; D might be TRBD2 (7 bases). The V end lost 8 bases, the J end lost 4 bases, and 24 bases lay between the germline ends. Germline V gene data show CDR1 as SNHLY and CDR2 as FYNNEI. The CDR3 spans 16 residues. The CDR3 nucleotides read TGTGCCAGCCGATATGGGGGGGGCAGGGGTGCTTACGAGCAGTACTTC. Translated: CASRYGGGRGAYEQYF.

This clone was found a few times. The chain links TRBV9 to TRBJ2-7, with D tentatively TRBD1 (6 bases). CDR1 is SGDLS, CDR2 YYNGEE, per germline. The CDR3 totals 16 residues. The V end was cut by 0 bases, the J end by 0 bases, with 13 bases between. This CDR3 reads CASSVDSQGSSYEQYF. The CDR3 DNA reads as TGTGCCAGCAGCGTAGACTCTCAGGGGAGCTCCTACGAGCAGTACTTC.

This chain joins TRBV15 and TRBJ2-5; a weak D match, TRBD1 (6 bases). Trimming removed 0 bases at V and 5 bases at J, with 10 bases between. This CDR3 region has 14 residues. Germline-derived CDR1 and CDR2 are LNHNV and YYDKDF (reference sequence). The CDR3 DNA sequence: TGTGCCACCAGCAGAGATGCAGGGGTGGAGACCCAGTACTTC. It encodes CATSRDAGVETQYF.

There are a few counts of this clone. This chain links TRBV3-1 (or the pseudogene TRBV3-2) with TRBJ1-1; 12 bases are shared with TRBD1. The germline gives CDR1 LGHDT, CDR2 YNNKEL (reference sequence). The CDR3 contains 18 residues. Trimming cost V 4 bases and J 0 bases; bases outside gene matches: 9. This CDR3 is CASSRTGTGGFVNTEAFF. DNA of the CDR3: TGTGCCAGCAGCCGAACAGGGACAGGGGGCTTCGTGAACACTGAAGCTTTCTTT.

This clone was seen once. The chain couples TRBV5-1 to TRBJ1-4; 9 positions match TRBD1. Trimming took 4 bases from V and 4 from J; bases not matched to a gene: 2. CDR3 length equals 14 residues. CDR1 and CDR2 (germline): SGHRS, YFSETQ. The CDR3 sequence: CASSVDRGNEKLFF. CDR3 nucleotides: TGCGCCAGCAGCGTGGACAGGGGTAATGAAAAACTGTTTTTT.

The chain combines TRBV18 with TRBJ1-1; 12 bases match TRBD1. Germline V gene sequence: CDR1 KGHSH, CDR2 LQKENI. CDR3 length: 19 residues. V shed 9 bases, J shed 0 bases, and the junction held 17 bases outside the gene matches. CDR3 protein: CASQGYHGTGGFMNTEAFF. In DNA form, the CDR3 reads TGTGCCAGTCAAGGGTATCACGGGACAGGGGGCTTCATGAACACTGAAGCTTTCTTT.

CDR3 sequence: CASSLGQLAEYTDTQYF. The CDR3, as DNA: TGTGCCAGCAGCTTGGGCCAACTAGCGGAATACACAGATACGCAGTATTTT. The chain combines TRBV5-6 with TRBJ2-3; 8 bases align to TRBD2. V lost 0 bases to trimming and J lost 2 bases; unmatched junction nucleotides: 8. CDR3 length: 17 residues. The germline V gene encodes CDR1 SGHDT and CDR2 YYEEEE.

This chain joins TRBV7-8 and TRBJ2-1, with TRBD1 identical over 9 bases. Germline V gene data show CDR1 as SGHVS and CDR2 as FQNEAQ. Germline trimming cut 4 bases from V and 5 bases from J; bases unmatched to any gene: 9. The CDR3 has 16 amino acids. CDR3 amino acids: CASSSFRDRVDNEQFF. CDR3 sequence (DNA): TGTGCCAGCAGCTCCTTCAGGGACAGGGTGGACAATGAGCAGTTCTTC.

V gene TRBV6-5 combines with J gene TRBJ2-2, with D tentatively TRBD2 (7 bases). Looked up from germline, CDR1 is MNHEY and CDR2 is SVGAGI. This CDR3 spans 15 amino acids. V gave up 8 bases and J gave up 6 bases, with 19 bases separating them. CDR3 DNA sequence: TGTGCCAGCTTTTTTTCTAGGGGGGGGGCCGGGGAGCTGTTTTTT. This codes for CASFFSRGGAGELFF.

The CDR3 sequence: CASSPMVRGTGGYTF. The CDR3 nucleotides read TGTGCCAGTAGCCCTATGGTTAGGGGGACGGGAGGCTACACCTTC. The V gene is TRBV19, the J gene TRBJ1-2; the D gene is possibly TRBD1 (6 bases). Germline-derived CDR1 and CDR2 are LNHDA and SQIVND (reference sequence). The length of the CDR3 is 15 residues. The germline V and J ends were trimmed by 6 bases and 8 bases, with 22 bases remaining between them.

The chain recombines TRBV5-1 with TRBJ2-1; 9 nucleotides match TRBD2. The V gene end was trimmed by 0 bases and the J gene end by 0 bases; junction bases not matched to a gene: 4. Germline values: CDR1 SGHRS, CDR2 YFSETQ. This CDR3 has 17 amino acids. CDR3 residues: CASSLVAGGSSYNEQFF. CDR3 bases: TGCGCCAGCAGCTTGGTCGCGGGGGGGAGCTCCTACAATGAGCAGTTCTTC.

The chain carries TRBV7-2 and TRBJ1-5; maybe TRBD1 (5 bases). The CDR3 totals 17 residues. Trimming removed 8 bases at V and 3 bases at J, with 23 bases between. Germline lookup yields CDR1 SGHTA and CDR2 FQGNSA. For the CDR3, the DNA is TGTGCCAGCTCACTACAGCGTGGTGGGGCATACAATCAGCCCCAGCATTTT. Translated, it gives CASSLQRGGAYNQPQHF.

The chain recombines TRBV9 with TRBJ1-2; 9 positions agree with TRBD1. V was clipped by 5 bases and J by 1 base; unmatched bases: 9. CDR3 length: 16 residues. Per germline, CDR1 SGDLS and CDR2 YYNGEE. The DNA for the CDR3 is TGTGCCAGCAGGTCCGGGACAGGGTTTGATAACTATGGCTACACCTTC. Protein product: CASRSGTGFDNYGYTF. Full variable domain (outside the CDR3, taken from reference TRBV9 and TRBJ1-2): DSGVTQTPKHLITATGQRVTLRCSPRSGDLSVYWYQQSLDQGLQFLIQYYNGEERAKGNILERFSAQQFPDLHSELNLSSLELGDSALYFCASRSGTGFDNYGYTFGSGTRLTVV.

This clone was observed a few times. The V and J genes are TRBV5-1 and TRBJ1-2; 11 nucleotides align to TRBD1. The germline CDR1 and CDR2 sequences are SGHRS and YFSETQ. With 3 bases clipped from V and 7 bases from J, the junction kept 14 bases outside the gene matches. The CDR3 has 17 residues. CDR3 region: CASSSRTGGDISGGYTF. The DNA of the CDR3 is TGCGCCAGCAGCTCCCGGACAGGGGGCGATATAAGCGGTGGCTACACCTTC.

The chain carries TRBV27 and TRBJ1-2; TRBD1 might be the D (6 bases). Germline V gives CDR1 MNHEY, CDR2 SMNVEV (reference sequence). This CDR3 region has 15 residues. Trimming stripped 4 bases from V and 5 bases from J, with 17 bases between. In nucleotides, the CDR3 is TGTGCCAGCAGTTCCCCTCGCCAGGGGATGTATGGCTACACCTTC. It codes for CASSSPRQGMYGYTF.

The chain carries TRBV5-1 and TRBJ2-5; maybe TRBD2 (6 bases). This CDR3 has 15 amino acids. Germline V gives CDR1 SGHRS, CDR2 YFSETQ. V gave up 3 bases and J gave up 4 bases, with 16 bases separating them. The CDR3 loop is CASSSTGTGGETQYF. CDR3 nucleotides: TGCGCCAGCAGCTCGACCGGGACCGGGGGAGAGACCCAGTACTTC.

This chain joins TRBV19 and TRBJ1-5, with 8 bases that match TRBD1. With V trimmed by 5 bases and J by 5 bases, 5 bases remained unmatched. Per the germline V gene, CDR1 is LNHDA and CDR2 is SQIVND (reference sequence). The CDR3 has 14 amino acids. Written as DNA, the CDR3 is TGTGCCAGTAGTGACAGGGGCCCGTATCAGCCCCAGCATTTT. It codes for CASSDRGPYQPQHF.

The rearrangement joins TRBV5-4 to TRBJ2-5, with 8 bases fitting TRBD2. CDR3 length: 16 residues. The germline CDR1 and CDR2 sequences are SGHNT and YYREEE (reference sequence). The trim removed 0 bases at V and 4 bases at J, leaving 8 bases unmatched. The CDR3 DNA reads as TGTGCCAGCAGCTTGGGGCCGGGGGGGCCGGGAGAGACCCAGTACTTC. Its translation is CASSLGPGGPGETQYF.

V is TRBV7-9 and J is TRBJ2-2, with D unresolved. V was clipped by 5 bases and J by 2 bases, with 3 bases between them. Germline V lookup: CDR1 SEHNR, CDR2 FQNEAQ (reference sequence). There are 12 residues in the CDR3. CDR3 sequence reads: CASSLNTGELFF. The CDR3 DNA follows: TGTGCCAGCAGCCTTAACACCGGGGAGCTGTTTTTT.

The chain has TRBV27 and TRBJ1-6, with D uncertain. The CDR3 has 14 residues. Deletions cut 0 bases from V and 10 bases from J, with 10 bases between. Germline assignment: CDR1 MNHEY and CDR2 SMNVEV (reference sequence). CDR3 sequence (DNA): TGTGCCAGCAGTTTATCGGAGGATTCCTCACCCCTCCACTTT. It codes for CASSLSEDSSPLHF.

The rearrangement links TRBV5-5 to TRBJ1-3; weak D call: TRBD1 (5 bases). Germline CDR1 reads SGHKS; CDR2 reads YYEKEE (reference sequence). The CDR3 totals 13 residues. Trimming took 1 base from V and 3 from J, leaving 5 bases between them. The CDR3 nucleotides read TGTGCCAGCAGCTTGACAGGTGGAAACACCATATATTTT. Translating it yields CASSLTGGNTIYF.

This sequence joins TRBV18 and TRBJ1-2; 8 bases match TRBD1. CDR3 size: 14 residues. Germline trimming cut 3 bases from V and 1 base from J; bases unmatched to any gene: 1. Germline assignment: CDR1 KGHSH and CDR2 LQKENI. CDR3 nucleotides: TGTGCCAGCTCACCCAGGGGGCTTAACTATGGCTACACCTTC. It is translated as CASSPRGLNYGYTF.

The chain uses TRBV10-2 and TRBJ2-3; 13 bases agree with TRBD2. The V gene's germline CDR1 is WSHSY and CDR2 SAAADI. This CDR3 contains 16 residues. V gave up 6 bases and J gave up 3 bases; unmatched junction bases: 6. CDR3 sequence (DNA): TGCGCCAGCAGACTAGCGGGGGGGCAGTTTACAGATACGCAGTATTTT. Translating it yields CASRLAGGQFTDTQYF.

This chain links TRBV5-1 with TRBJ2-1, with TRBD2 matching 10 bases. Germline CDR1 and CDR2: SGHRS and YFSETQ. The CDR3 runs 16 residues. Germline trimming cut 0 bases from V and 6 bases from J; bases unmatched to any gene: 6. The chain's CDR3 is CASSLVGSGGRNEQFF. CDR3 DNA sequence: TGCGCCAGCAGCTTGGTGGGTAGCGGGGGGCGCAATGAGCAGTTCTTC. Supplemented by reference TRBV5-1 and TRBJ2-1, the full variable domain reads KAGVTQTPRYLIKTRGQQVTLSCSPISGHRSVSWYQQTPGQGLQFLFEYFSETQRNKGNFPGRFSGRQFSNSRSEMNVSTLELGDSALYLCASSLVGSGGRNEQFFGPGTRLTVL.

The rearrangement links TRBV5-6 to TRBJ2-5; D is unclear. This CDR3 comprises 14 residues. CDR1 and CDR2 from the germline V gene are SGHDT and YYEEEE. Trimming pared 1 base from V and 4 bases from J, leaving 11 bases between. The CDR3 is CASSLIEVGETQYF. In DNA, the CDR3 is TGTGCCAGCAGCTTGATAGAGGTCGGAGAGACCCAGTACTTC.

The chain links TRBV2 to TRBJ1-3, with 8 bases aligning to TRBD1. Germline V gene data show CDR1 as SNHLY and CDR2 as FYNNEI. This CDR3 is 12 amino acids long. In nucleotides, the CDR3 is TGTGCACGCAGGGGGCGAGGAAACACCATATATTTT. Translation gives CARRGRGNTIYF.

This rearrangement joins TRBV6-5 to TRBJ2-5, with D tentatively TRBD2 (6 bases). This CDR3 has 15 residues. Germline V gene lookup returns CDR1 MNHEY and CDR2 SVGAGI. The V gene lost 0 bases and the J gene lost 3 bases, with 11 bases spanning the gap. The DNA of the CDR3 is TGTGCCAGCAGTTACTCAATTTGGAGGGAAGAGACCCAGTACTTC. Amino acid sequence: CASSYSIWREETQYF.

The chain links TRBV4-2 to TRBJ1-3; D is unclear. This CDR3 is built from 13 residues. CDR1 and CDR2 from the germline V gene are LGHNA and YNFKEQ. V was clipped by 2 bases and J by 2 bases, with 4 bases between them. The CDR3 coding sequence is TGTGCCAGCAGCCAATACACTGGAAACACCATATATTTT. Amino acid sequence: CASSQYTGNTIYF.

This chain joins TRBV5-1 and TRBJ2-1; D perhaps matches TRBD2 (5 bases). The CDR3 length is 13 residues. The germline V gene encodes CDR1 SGHRS and CDR2 YFSETQ. Trimming cost V 0 bases and J 10 bases, with 11 bases left between them. CDR3 in amino acids: CASSLDSGSEQFF. As DNA, the CDR3 is TGCGCCAGCAGCTTGGATTCGGGGAGCGAGCAGTTCTTC.